This T cell receptor beta chain was identified during a study of T-cell reconstitution after alpha-beta-depleted transplantation in children. Trimming took 4 bases from V and 2 from J, leaving 17 bases between them. Germline CDR1 reads SGHRS; CDR2 reads YFSETQ. The CDR3 runs 16 residues. Unique molecular identifiers were incorporated when the TCRbeta library was constructed. TCRdb reanalysed the PCR reads using MiXCR and keeps one entry per CDR3 protein. The sample holds hundreds of thousands of distinct CDR3 sequences; roughly 15% are singletons and the top ten take under 6%. Sequences were derived from PBMCs, mostly from graft donor cells, sampled 360 days after TCRalphabeta/CD19-depleted stem cell transplant. This TCR came from a male patient between 5 and 17 years old who had a stem cell transplant for acute lymphoblastic leukemia, so the T cells may come from the graft donor. The chain has TRBV5-1 and TRBJ2-3; a weak D match, TRBD1 (5 bases). The CDR3 region has the DNA TGCGCCAGCAGCGCCACCCAGGGCGCCTACACAGATACGCAGTATTTT. Encoded protein: CASSATQGAYTDTQYF.